The sequence of this TCR beta chain was determined in a study of early T cells in non-severe SARS-CoV-2 infection. TCRdb reprocessed the 5' RACE reads via MiXCR and lists one record per CDR3 protein. The sample lists under 45,000 distinct CDR3 sequences; around 6.5% were seen once. The sample holds many counts of this clonotype. CDR1 and CDR2 (germline): SEHNR, FQNEAQ (reference sequence). V dropped 5 bases and J dropped 0 bases, with 16 bases sitting between them. The CDR3 consists of 16 residues. This rearrangement joins TRBV7-9 to TRBJ1-1; D unresolved. The sample here was whole blood, taken at baseline. The receptor comes from an adult who was a healthcare worker with PCR-confirmed SARS-CoV-2 infection or an uninfected control (not recorded which). The CDR3 here is CASSPDRGNMNTEAFF. The CDR3 DNA reads as TGTGCCAGCAGCCCGGACCGTGGGAACATGAACACTGAAGCTTTCTTT. Together with reference TRBV7-9 and TRBJ1-1, the CDR3 gives the full variable domain: DTGVSQNPRHKITKRGQNVTFRCDPISEHNRLYWYRQTLGQGPEFLTYFQNEAQLEKSRLLSDRFSAERPKGSFSTLEIQRTEQGDSAMYLCASSPDRGNMNTEAFFGQGTRLTVV.